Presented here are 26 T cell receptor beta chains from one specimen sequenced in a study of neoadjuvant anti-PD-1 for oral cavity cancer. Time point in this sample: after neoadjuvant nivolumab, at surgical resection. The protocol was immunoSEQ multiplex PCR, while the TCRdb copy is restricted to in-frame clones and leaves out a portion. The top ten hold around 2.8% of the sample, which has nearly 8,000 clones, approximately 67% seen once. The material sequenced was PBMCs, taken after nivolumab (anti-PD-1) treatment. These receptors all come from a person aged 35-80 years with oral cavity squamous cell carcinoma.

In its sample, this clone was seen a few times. Written as DNA, the CDR3 is TGCGCCAGCAGCGAATCAACAGGGACCCGCAATGAAAAACTGTTTTTT. Translated: CASSESTGTRNEKLFF. The V gene is TRBV5-1, the J gene TRBJ1-4; tentative D call: TRBD1 (6 bases). V was pared by 4 bases and J by 5 bases, with 18 bases between. This CDR3 is built from 16 residues. Germline CDR1 is SGHRS and CDR2 is YFSETQ.

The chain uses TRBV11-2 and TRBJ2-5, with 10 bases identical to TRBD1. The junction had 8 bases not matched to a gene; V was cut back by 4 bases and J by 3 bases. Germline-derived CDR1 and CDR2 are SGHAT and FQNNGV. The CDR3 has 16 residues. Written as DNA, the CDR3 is TGTGCCAGCAGCTCTAGAGTGGGGACAGGGGAAGAGACCCAGTACTTC. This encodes CASSSRVGTGEETQYF. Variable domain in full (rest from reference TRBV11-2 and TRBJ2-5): EAGVAQSPRYKIIEKRQSVAFWCNPISGHATLYWYQQILGQGPKLLIQFQNNGVVDDSQLPKDRFSAERLKGVDSTLKIQPAKLEDSAVYLCASSSRVGTGEETQYFGPGTRLLVL.

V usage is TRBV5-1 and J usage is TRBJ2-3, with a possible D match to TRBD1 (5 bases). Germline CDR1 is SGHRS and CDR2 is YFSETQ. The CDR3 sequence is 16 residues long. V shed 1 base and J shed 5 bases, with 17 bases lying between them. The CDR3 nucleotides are TGCGCCAGCAGCTTGAACGCAGGGAACCTCTTAGATACGCAGTATTTT. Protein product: CASSLNAGNLLDTQYF.

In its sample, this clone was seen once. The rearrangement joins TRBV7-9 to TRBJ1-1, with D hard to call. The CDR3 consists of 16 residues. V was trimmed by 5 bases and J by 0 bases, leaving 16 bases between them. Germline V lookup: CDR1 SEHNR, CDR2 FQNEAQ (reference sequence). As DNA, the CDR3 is TGTGCCAGCAGCCCCGGACGGATAGCCATGAACACTGAAGCTTTCTTT. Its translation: CASSPGRIAMNTEAFF.

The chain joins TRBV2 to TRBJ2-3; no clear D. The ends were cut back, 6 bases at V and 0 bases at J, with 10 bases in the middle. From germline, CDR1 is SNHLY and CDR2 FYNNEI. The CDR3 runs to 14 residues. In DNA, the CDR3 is TGTGCCAGCAGGTTGCTTACTAGCACAGATACGCAGTATTTT. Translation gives CASRLLTSTDTQYF.

The CDR3 sequence: CAWSVPTYEQYF. CDR3 nucleotide sequence: TGTGCCTGGAGTGTACCCACCTACGAGCAGTACTTC. The chain joins TRBV30 to TRBJ2-7; D ambiguous. Germline V gene data show CDR1 as GTSNPN and CDR2 as SVGIG (reference sequence). V was trimmed by 0 bases and J by 2 bases, leaving 5 bases between them. This CDR3 spans 12 amino acids.

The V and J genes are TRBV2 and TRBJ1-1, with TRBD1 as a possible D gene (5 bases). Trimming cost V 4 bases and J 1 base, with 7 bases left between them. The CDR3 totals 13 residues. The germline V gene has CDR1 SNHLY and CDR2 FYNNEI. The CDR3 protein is CASSVGQNTEAFF. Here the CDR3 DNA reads TGTGCCAGCAGTGTGGGGCAGAACACTGAAGCTTTCTTT.

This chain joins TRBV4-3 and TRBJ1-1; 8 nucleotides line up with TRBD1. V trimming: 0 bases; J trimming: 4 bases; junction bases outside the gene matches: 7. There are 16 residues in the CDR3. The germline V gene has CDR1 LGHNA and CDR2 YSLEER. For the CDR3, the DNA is TGCGCCAGCAGCCAAGATCTCGAACAGGGGGGCACTGAAGCTTTCTTT. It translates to CASSQDLEQGGTEAFF.

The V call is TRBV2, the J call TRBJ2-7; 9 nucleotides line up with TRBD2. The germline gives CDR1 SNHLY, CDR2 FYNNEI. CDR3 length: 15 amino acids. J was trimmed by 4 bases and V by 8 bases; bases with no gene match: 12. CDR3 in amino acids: CASAAGGGGPYEQYF. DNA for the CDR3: TGTGCCAGCGCCGCCGGCGGGGGGGGGCCTTACGAGCAGTACTTC.

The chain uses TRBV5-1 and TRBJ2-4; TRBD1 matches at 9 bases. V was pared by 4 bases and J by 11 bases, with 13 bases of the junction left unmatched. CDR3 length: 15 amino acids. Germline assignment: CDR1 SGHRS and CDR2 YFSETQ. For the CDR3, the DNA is TGCGCCAGCAGCCTAGACAGGGGGTCCGCCGGCGTTCAGTACTTC. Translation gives CASSLDRGSAGVQYF.

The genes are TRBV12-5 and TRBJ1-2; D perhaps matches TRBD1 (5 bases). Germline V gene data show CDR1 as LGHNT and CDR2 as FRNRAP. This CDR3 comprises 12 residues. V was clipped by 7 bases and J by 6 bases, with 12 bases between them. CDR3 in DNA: TGTGCTAGTGCTTCGGGGGGTAATGGCTACACCTTC. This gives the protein CASASGGNGYTF.

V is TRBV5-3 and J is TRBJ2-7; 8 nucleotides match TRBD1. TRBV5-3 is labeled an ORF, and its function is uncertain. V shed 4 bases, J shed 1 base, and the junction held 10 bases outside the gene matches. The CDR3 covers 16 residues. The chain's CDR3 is CARSPYGDRPSYEQYF. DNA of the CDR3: TGTGCCAGAAGCCCCTATGGGGACAGGCCTTCCTACGAGCAGTACTTC.

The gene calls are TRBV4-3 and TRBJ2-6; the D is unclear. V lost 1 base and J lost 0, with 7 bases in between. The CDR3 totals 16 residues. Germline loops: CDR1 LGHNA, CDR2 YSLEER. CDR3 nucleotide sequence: TGCGCCAGCAGCCAAGTTTGGGGCTCTGGGGCCAACGTCCTGACTTTC. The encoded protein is CASSQVWGSGANVLTF.

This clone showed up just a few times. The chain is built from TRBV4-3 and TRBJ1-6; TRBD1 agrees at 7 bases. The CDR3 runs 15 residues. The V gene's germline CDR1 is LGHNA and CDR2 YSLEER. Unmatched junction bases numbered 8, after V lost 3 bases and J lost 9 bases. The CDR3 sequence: CASSQSRTGISPLHF. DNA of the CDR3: TGCGCCAGCAGCCAGTCCCGGACAGGCATTTCACCCCTCCACTTT.

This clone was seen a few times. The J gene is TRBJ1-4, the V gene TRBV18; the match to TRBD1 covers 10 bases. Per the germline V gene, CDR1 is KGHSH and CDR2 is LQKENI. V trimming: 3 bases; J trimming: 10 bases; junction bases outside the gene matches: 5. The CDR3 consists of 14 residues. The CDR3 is CASSPSRDRGKLFF. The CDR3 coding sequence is TGTGCCAGCTCACCCTCACGGGACAGGGGAAAACTGTTTTTT.

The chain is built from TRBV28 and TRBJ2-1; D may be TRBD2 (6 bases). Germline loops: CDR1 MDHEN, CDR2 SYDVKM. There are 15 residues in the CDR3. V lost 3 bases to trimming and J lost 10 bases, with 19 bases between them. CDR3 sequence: CASSLPSTSWAEQFF. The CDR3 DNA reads TGTGCCAGCAGTTTGCCCTCGACTAGTTGGGCCGAGCAGTTCTTC.

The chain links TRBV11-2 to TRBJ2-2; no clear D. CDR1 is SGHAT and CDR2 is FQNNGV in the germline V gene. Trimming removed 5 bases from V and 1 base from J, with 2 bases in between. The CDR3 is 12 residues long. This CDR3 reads CASSMNTGELFF. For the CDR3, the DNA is TGTGCCAGCAGCATGAACACCGGGGAGCTGTTTTTT.

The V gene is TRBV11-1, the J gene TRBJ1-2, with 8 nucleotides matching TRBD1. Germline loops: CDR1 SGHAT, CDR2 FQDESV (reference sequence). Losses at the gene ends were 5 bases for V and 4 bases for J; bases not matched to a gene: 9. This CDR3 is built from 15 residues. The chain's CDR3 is CASSTGQEGIYGYTF. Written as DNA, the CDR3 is TGTGCCAGCAGCACGGGACAGGAGGGGATCTATGGCTACACCTTC.

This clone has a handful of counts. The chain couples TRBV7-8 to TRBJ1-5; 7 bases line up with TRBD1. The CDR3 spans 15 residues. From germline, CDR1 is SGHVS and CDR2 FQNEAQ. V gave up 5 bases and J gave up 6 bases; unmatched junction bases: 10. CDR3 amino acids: CASSTHHQGVQPQHF. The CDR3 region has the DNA TGTGCCAGCAGCACGCATCATCAGGGGGTTCAGCCCCAGCATTTT.

CDR3 in amino acids: CASNSGSFSGNTIYF. CDR3 coding DNA: TGTGCCAGTAATTCGGGGAGCTTCTCTGGAAACACCATATATTTT. This chain uses TRBV19 with TRBJ1-3; D is undetermined. CDR3 length: 15 amino acids. V gave up 7 bases and J gave up 0 bases, with 13 bases separating them. CDR1 LNHDA and CDR2 SQIVND come from the germline V gene (reference sequence).

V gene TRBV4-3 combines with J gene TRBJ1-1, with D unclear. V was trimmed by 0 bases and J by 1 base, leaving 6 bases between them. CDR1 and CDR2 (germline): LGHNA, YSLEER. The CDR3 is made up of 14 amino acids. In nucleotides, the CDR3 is TGCGCCAGCAGCCAAGATAGAGGGAACACTGAAGCTTTCTTT. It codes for CASSQDRGNTEAFF.

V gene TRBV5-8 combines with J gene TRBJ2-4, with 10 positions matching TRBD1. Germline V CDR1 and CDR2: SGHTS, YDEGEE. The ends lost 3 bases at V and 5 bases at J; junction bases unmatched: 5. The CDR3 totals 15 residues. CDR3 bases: TGTGCCAGCAGCTACCGGACAGGGGGACAAAACATTCAGTACTTC. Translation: CASSYRTGGQNIQYF.

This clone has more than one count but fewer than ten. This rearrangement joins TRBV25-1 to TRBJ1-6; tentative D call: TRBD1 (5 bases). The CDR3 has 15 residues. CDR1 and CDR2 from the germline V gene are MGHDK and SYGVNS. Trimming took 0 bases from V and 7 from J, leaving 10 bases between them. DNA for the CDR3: TGTGCCAGCAGTGAATATCGGGGCGACAATTCACCCCTCCACTTT. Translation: CASSEYRGDNSPLHF.

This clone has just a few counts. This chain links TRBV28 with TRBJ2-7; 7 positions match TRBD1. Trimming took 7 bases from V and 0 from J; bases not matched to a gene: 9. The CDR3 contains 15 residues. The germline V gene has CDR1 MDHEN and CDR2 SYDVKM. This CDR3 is CASTKLRDSSYEQYF. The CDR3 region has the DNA TGTGCCAGCACAAAACTACGGGACAGCTCCTACGAGCAGTACTTC.

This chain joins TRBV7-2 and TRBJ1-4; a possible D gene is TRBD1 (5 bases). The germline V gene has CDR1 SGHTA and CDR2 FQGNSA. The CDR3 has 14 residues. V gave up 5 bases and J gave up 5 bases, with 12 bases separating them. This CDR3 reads CASSPDRMNEKLFF. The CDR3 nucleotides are TGTGCCAGCAGCCCCGACAGAATGAATGAAAAACTGTTTTTT.

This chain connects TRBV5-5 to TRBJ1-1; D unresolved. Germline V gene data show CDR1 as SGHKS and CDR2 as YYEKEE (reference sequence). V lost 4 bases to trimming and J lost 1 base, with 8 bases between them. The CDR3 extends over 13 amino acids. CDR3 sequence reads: CASSPRKNTEAFF. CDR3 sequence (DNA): TGTGCCAGCAGCCCCAGGAAGAACACTGAAGCTTTCTTT.